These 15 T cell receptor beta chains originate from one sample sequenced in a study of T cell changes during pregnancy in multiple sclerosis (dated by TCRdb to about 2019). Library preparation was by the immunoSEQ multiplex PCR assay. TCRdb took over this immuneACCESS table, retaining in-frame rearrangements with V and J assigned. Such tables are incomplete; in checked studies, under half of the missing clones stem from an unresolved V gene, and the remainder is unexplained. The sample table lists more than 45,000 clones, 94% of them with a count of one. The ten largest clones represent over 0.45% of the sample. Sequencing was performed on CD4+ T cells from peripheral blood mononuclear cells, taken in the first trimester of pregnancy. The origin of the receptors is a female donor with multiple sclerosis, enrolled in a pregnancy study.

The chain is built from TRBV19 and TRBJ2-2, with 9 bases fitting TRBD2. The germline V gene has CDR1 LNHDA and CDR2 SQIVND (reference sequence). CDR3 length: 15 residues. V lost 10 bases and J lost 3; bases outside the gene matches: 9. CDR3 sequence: CATRGGVADTGELFF. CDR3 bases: TGTGCCACCCGCGGGGGGGTGGCGGACACCGGGGAGCTGTTTTTT. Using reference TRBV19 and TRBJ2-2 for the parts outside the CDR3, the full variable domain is DGGITQSPKYLFRKEGQNVTLSCEQNLNHDAMYWYRQDPGQGLRLIYYSQIVNDFQKGDIAEGYSVSREKKESFPLTVTSAQKNPTAFYLCATRGGVADTGELFFGEGSRLTVL.

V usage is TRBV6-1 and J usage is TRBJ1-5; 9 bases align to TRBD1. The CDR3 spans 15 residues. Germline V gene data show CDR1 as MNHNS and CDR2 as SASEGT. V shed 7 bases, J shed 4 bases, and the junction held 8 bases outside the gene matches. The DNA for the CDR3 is TGTGCCAGCAAGACGGACAGGGGTAAGAATCAGCCCCAGCATTTT. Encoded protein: CASKTDRGKNQPQHF.

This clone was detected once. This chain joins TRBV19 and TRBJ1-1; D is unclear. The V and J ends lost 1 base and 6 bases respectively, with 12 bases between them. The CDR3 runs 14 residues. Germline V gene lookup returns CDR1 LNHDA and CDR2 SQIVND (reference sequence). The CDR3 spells CASSIGVNLAEAFF. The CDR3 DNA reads TGTGCCAGTAGTATAGGAGTCAACTTGGCTGAAGCTTTCTTT.

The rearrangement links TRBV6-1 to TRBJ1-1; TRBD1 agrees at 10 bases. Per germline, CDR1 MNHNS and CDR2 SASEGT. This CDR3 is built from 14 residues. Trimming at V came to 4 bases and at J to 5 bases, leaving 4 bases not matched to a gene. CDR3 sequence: CASSGQGAWTEAFF. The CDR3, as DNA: TGTGCCAGCAGTGGACAGGGGGCTTGGACTGAAGCTTTCTTT.

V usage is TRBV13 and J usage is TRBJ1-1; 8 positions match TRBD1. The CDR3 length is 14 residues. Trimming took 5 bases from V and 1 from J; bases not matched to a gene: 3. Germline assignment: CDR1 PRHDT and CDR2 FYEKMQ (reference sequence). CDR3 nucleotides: TGTGCCAGCAGCCTAGACAGGGGGAACACTGAAGCTTTCTTT. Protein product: CASSLDRGNTEAFF.

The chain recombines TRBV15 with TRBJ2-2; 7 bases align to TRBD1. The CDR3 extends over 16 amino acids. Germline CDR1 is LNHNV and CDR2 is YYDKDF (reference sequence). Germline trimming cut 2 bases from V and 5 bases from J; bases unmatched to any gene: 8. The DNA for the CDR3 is TGTGCCACCAGCAGATCCGGGACAGTCTTTACCGGGGAGCTGTTTTTT. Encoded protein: CATSRSGTVFTGELFF.

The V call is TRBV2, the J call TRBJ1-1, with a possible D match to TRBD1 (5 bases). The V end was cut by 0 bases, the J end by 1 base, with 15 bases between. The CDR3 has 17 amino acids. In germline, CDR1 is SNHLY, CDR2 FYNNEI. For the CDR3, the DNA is TGTGCCAGCAGTGAAGCGCGGGGCACAAATACGAACACTGAAGCTTTCTTT. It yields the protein CASSEARGTNTNTEAFF.

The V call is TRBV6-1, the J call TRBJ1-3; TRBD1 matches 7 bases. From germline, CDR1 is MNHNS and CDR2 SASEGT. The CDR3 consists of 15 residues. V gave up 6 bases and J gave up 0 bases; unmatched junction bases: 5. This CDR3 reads CASRRTGTSGNTIYF. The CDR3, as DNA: TGTGCCAGCAGGAGGACAGGAACCTCTGGAAACACCATATATTTT.

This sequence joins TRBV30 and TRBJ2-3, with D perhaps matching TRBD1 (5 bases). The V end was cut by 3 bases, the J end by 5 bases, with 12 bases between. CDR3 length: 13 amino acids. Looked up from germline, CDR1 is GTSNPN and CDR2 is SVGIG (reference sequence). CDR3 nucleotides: TGTGCCTGGAGCTTCAGGGCTAAAGATACGCAGTATTTT. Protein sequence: CAWSFRAKDTQYF.

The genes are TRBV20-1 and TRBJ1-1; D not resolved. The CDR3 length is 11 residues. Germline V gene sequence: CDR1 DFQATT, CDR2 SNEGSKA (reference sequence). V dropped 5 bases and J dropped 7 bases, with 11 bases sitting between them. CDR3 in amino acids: CSARRSYEAFF. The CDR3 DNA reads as TGCAGTGCTCGCCGATCCTATGAAGCTTTCTTT.

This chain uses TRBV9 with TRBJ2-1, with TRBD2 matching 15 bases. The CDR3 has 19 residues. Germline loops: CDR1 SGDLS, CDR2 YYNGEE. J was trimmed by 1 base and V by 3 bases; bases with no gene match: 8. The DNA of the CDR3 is TGTGCCAGCAGCGCGCGGACTAGCGGGGGGGCAGGGTCCTACAATGAGCAGTTCTTC. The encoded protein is CASSARTSGGAGSYNEQFF.

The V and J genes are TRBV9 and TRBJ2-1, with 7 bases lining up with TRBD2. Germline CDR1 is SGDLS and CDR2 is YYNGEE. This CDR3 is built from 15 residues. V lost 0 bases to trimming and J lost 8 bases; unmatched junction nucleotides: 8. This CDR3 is CASSVDTGGLYEQFF. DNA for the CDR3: TGTGCCAGCAGCGTAGATACGGGGGGTCTTTATGAGCAGTTCTTC.

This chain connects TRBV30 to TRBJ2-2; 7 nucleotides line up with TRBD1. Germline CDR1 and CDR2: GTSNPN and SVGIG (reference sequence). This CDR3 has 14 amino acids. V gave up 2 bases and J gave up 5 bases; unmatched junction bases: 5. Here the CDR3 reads CAWSRLTGTGELFF. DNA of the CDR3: TGTGCCTGGAGTAGATTGACAGGGACCGGGGAGCTGTTTTTT. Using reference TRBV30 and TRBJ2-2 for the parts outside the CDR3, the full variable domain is SQTIHQWPATLVQPVGSPLSLECTVEGTSNPNLYWYRQAAGRGLQLLFYSVGIGQISSEVPQNLSASRPQDRQFILSSKKLLLSDSGFYLCAWSRLTGTGELFFGEGSRLTVL.

CDR3 sequence reads: CASSQEVGLRGEAFF. CDR3 nucleotide sequence: TGTGCCAGCAGCCAAGAGGTGGGACTAAGGGGTGAAGCTTTCTTT. The gene calls are TRBV4-2 and TRBJ1-1, with D perhaps matching TRBD1 (5 bases). CDR3 size: 15 residues. The germline CDR1 and CDR2 sequences are LGHNA and YNFKEQ. Trimming pared 0 bases from V and 7 bases from J, leaving 15 bases between.

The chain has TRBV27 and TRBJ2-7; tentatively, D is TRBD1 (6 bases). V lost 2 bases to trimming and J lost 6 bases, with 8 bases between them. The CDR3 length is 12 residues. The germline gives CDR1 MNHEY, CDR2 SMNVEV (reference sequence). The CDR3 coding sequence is TGTGCCAGCAGTTTAATAGGGGGCGAGCAGTACTTC. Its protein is CASSLIGGEQYF.